The 29 T cell receptor beta chains reported below all come from one sample, sequenced in a study of CD8 T cells in Susac syndrome. Roughly 0.45 to 1 ug RNA was reverse transcribed with random hexamers. Using its own MiXCR run on the immunoSEQ multiplex PCR reads, TCRdb lists one record per CDR3 protein. This table has fewer than 90,000 distinct CDR3 sequences, about 93% appearing once. Material: CD8+ T cells from PBMCs. The receptors shown here come from a human donor with Susac syndrome.

This chain connects TRBV9 to TRBJ2-1; D is possibly TRBD1 (5 bases). Between the trimmed V and J ends, which lost 3 bases and 1 base, there was a span of 11 bases. The germline V gene has CDR1 SGDLS and CDR2 YYNGEE. This CDR3 has 15 residues. This CDR3 is CASSAWGVSYNEQFF. In DNA form, the CDR3 reads TGTGCCAGCAGCGCGTGGGGCGTTTCCTACAATGAGCAGTTCTTC.

This chain connects TRBV7-2 to TRBJ1-3; D gene uncertain. The CDR3 has 14 residues. V was trimmed by 5 bases and J by 4 bases, leaving 12 bases between them. Germline lookup yields CDR1 SGHTA and CDR2 FQGNSA. DNA of the CDR3: TGTGCCAGCAGCCCAGTGGCGGCGGGAAACACCATATATTTT. This codes for CASSPVAAGNTIYF. Supplemented by reference TRBV7-2 and TRBJ1-3, the full variable domain reads GAGVSQSPSNKVTEKGKDVELRCDPISGHTALYWYRQSLGQGLEFLIYFQGNSAPDKSGLPSDRFSAERTGGSVSTLTIQRTQQEDSAVYLCASSPVAAGNTIYFGEGSWLTVV.

The DNA of the CDR3 is TGTGCCAGTAGCCTAGCGGGGGGCGGGGACAATGAGCAGTTCTTC. It yields the protein CASSLAGGGDNEQFF. The V and J genes are TRBV19 and TRBJ2-1; TRBD2 aligns across 11 bases. The V and J ends lost 6 bases and 5 bases, in that order; junction bases with no gene match: 6. The CDR3 extends over 15 amino acids. Germline assignment: CDR1 LNHDA and CDR2 SQIVND (reference sequence).

The V gene is TRBV7-9, the J gene TRBJ2-1; either TRBD1 or TRBD2 may fit D (5 bases each). Germline V gene sequence: CDR1 SEHNR, CDR2 FQNEAQ (reference sequence). This CDR3 has 13 residues. The ends were cut back, 8 bases at V and 8 bases at J, with 16 bases in the middle. This chain's CDR3 is CASLDSGPHEQFF. The CDR3 DNA reads as TGTGCCAGCTTGGACTCGGGGCCGCATGAGCAGTTCTTC.

The V call is TRBV7-6, the J call TRBJ2-1, with 11 nucleotides matching TRBD2. V lost 1 base to trimming and J lost 3 bases; unmatched junction nucleotides: 8. Germline CDR1 reads SGHVS; CDR2 reads FNYEAQ. CDR3 size: 18 residues. The CDR3 region is CASSLVELAGVNYNEQFF. CDR3 bases: TGTGCCAGCAGCTTAGTGGAACTAGCGGGAGTCAACTACAATGAGCAGTTCTTC.

The J gene is TRBJ1-1, the V gene TRBV6-5; TRBD1 aligns across 9 bases. This CDR3 is 19 amino acids long. Looked up from germline, CDR1 is MNHEY and CDR2 is SVGAGI. V shed 0 bases, J shed 2 bases, and the junction held 13 bases outside the gene matches. CDR3 in DNA: TGTGCCAGCAGTTACTCGATTGTGCGGACAGGGGCATTTAACACTGAAGCTTTCTTT. Protein product: CASSYSIVRTGAFNTEAFF.

This chain links TRBV7-6 with TRBJ2-1, with 9 bases lining up with TRBD2. This CDR3 spans 14 amino acids. Germline V gene lookup returns CDR1 SGHVS and CDR2 FNYEAQ. V was pared by 5 bases and J by 8 bases, with 7 bases of the junction left unmatched. The CDR3: CASSLAGGLDEQFF. CDR3 nucleotides: TGTGCCAGCAGCCTGGCGGGAGGGCTTGATGAGCAGTTCTTC.

J is TRBJ1-5 and V is TRBV6-6; TRBD1 aligns across 7 bases. The germline V gene encodes CDR1 MNHNY and CDR2 SVGAGI (reference sequence). The V gene end was trimmed by 5 bases and the J gene end by 4 bases; junction bases not matched to a gene: 2. This CDR3 region has 13 residues. CDR3 in amino acids: CASSTGVNQPQHF. The CDR3 DNA reads as TGTGCCAGCAGTACAGGGGTTAATCAGCCCCAGCATTTT.

The chain carries TRBV7-9 and TRBJ2-1; possibly TRBD1 for D (5 bases). The CDR3 is 12 residues long. Trimming removed 3 bases from V and 15 bases from J, with 15 bases in between. Germline CDR1 SEHNR, CDR2 FQNEAQ (reference sequence). The CDR3 spells CASSLDTSGAFF. CDR3 coding DNA: TGTGCCAGCAGCTTGGACACCTCTGGTGCGTTCTTC.

The V and J genes are TRBV20-1 and TRBJ2-7, with 7 positions matching TRBD2. Unmatched junction bases numbered 6, after V lost 8 bases and J lost 2 bases. Germline V CDR1 and CDR2: DFQATT, SNEGSKA (reference sequence). The CDR3 length is 12 residues. This CDR3 reads CSFSAGPYEQYF. The CDR3 DNA reads as TGCAGTTTCTCAGCGGGGCCCTACGAGCAGTACTTC.

The CDR3 spells CASSGTKGRQYNEQFF. In nucleotides, the CDR3 is TGCGCCAGCTCGGGAACGAAGGGACGGCAATACAATGAGCAGTTCTTC. V gene TRBV5-1 combines with J gene TRBJ2-1; D is perhaps TRBD1 or TRBD2 (5 bases each). The CDR3 runs to 16 residues. CDR1 and CDR2 from the germline V gene are SGHRS and YFSETQ. Between the trimmed V and J ends, which lost 7 bases and 4 bases, there was a span of 21 bases. The full variable domain, its missing parts supplied by reference TRBV5-1 and TRBJ2-1, is KAGVTQTPRYLIKTRGQQVTLSCSPISGHRSVSWYQQTPGQGLQFLFEYFSETQRNKGNFPGRFSGRQFSNSRSEMNVSTLELGDSALYLCASSGTKGRQYNEQFFGPGTRLTVL.

This rearrangement joins TRBV2 to TRBJ2-1; 8 positions agree with TRBD1. This CDR3 has 11 residues. Germline CDR1 SNHLY, CDR2 FYNNEI. With 8 bases clipped from V and 8 bases from J, the junction kept 2 bases outside the gene matches. The CDR3 DNA sequence: TGTGCCAGCTCCAGGGGGCATGAGCAGTTCTTC. Its translation is CASSRGHEQFF.

V usage is TRBV2 and J usage is TRBJ1-3; 7 nucleotides align to TRBD1. J gave up 2 bases and V 4 bases, and 11 bases lay outside the gene matches. Germline values: CDR1 SNHLY, CDR2 FYNNEI. The CDR3 spans 17 residues. The CDR3 is CASSVGRQGEAGNTIYF. The CDR3 DNA sequence: TGTGCCAGCAGTGTTGGAAGACAGGGAGAGGCTGGAAACACCATATATTTT.

The genes are TRBV4-3 and TRBJ2-6; TRBD1 matches 9 bases. Germline V gives CDR1 LGHNA, CDR2 YSLEER. This CDR3 comprises 17 residues. With V trimmed by 4 bases and J by 2 bases, 6 bases remained unmatched. The CDR3 DNA reads as TGCGCCAGCAGCCGGAGGACAGGGGCGGCTGGGGCCAACGTCCTGACTTTC. The encoded protein is CASSRRTGAAGANVLTF.

The chain couples TRBV28 to TRBJ1-5; no firm D call. V was clipped by 7 bases and J by 0 bases, with 16 bases between them. This CDR3 contains 16 residues. Germline-derived CDR1 and CDR2 are MDHEN and SYDVKM. CDR3 coding DNA: TGTGCCAGCACCTCCGACGCCCGCGGTAGCAATCAGCCCCAGCATTTT. Encoded protein: CASTSDARGSNQPQHF.

V is TRBV2 and J is TRBJ1-2; 9 bases fit TRBD1. After removal of 4 bases from V and 4 bases from J, the junction contained 10 bases not matched to a gene. The CDR3 runs 16 residues. Germline values: CDR1 SNHLY, CDR2 FYNNEI. Written as DNA, the CDR3 is TGTGCCAGCAGTGTTAACCGGGACAGGGAAGGCTATGGCTACACCTTC. Amino acids: CASSVNRDREGYGYTF.

The chain combines TRBV7-9 with TRBJ1-5, with 10 nucleotides matching TRBD1. The CDR3 has 16 residues. The germline V gene encodes CDR1 SEHNR and CDR2 FQNEAQ (reference sequence). V lost 4 bases and J lost 2; bases outside the gene matches: 5. The CDR3 reads CASSSGQGNGNQPQHF. The CDR3 DNA reads as TGTGCCAGCAGCTCGGGACAGGGGAATGGCAATCAGCCCCAGCATTTT.

The V call is TRBV4-1, the J call TRBJ2-1, with 15 bases identical to TRBD2. V was pared by 2 bases and J by 7 bases, with 12 bases of the junction left unmatched. This CDR3 spans 19 amino acids. Germline V gives CDR1 MGHRA, CDR2 YSYEKL. The CDR3 coding sequence is TGCGCCAGCAGCCAACAGGGACTAGCGGGAGGTCCGGCGAGTAATGAGCAGTTCTTC. Translated: CASSQQGLAGGPASNEQFF.

This rearrangement joins TRBV3-1 to TRBJ2-1; D is ambiguous. Trimming removed 6 bases at V and 4 bases at J, with 25 bases between. The CDR3 length is 18 residues. Germline V gives CDR1 LGHDT, CDR2 YNNKEL (reference sequence). The CDR3 reads CASSPITGTPVQYNEQFF. The CDR3 coding sequence is TGTGCCAGCAGTCCAATCACCGGAACTCCCGTGCAATACAATGAGCAGTTCTTC.

The chain recombines TRBV3-1 with TRBJ2-1; D gene ambiguous. Trimming stripped 4 bases from V and 15 bases from J, with 16 bases between. Germline CDR1 is LGHDT and CDR2 is YNNKEL (reference sequence). This CDR3 contains 12 residues. The CDR3 DNA follows: TGTGCCAGCAGCCTGGGCAAATTAAGCACGTTCTTC. Translation: CASSLGKLSTFF.

The chain joins TRBV2 to TRBJ1-5; D is unclear. Germline V gene data show CDR1 as SNHLY and CDR2 as FYNNEI. Trimming cost V 7 bases and J 6 bases, with 16 bases left between them. This CDR3 has 14 amino acids. The chain's CDR3 is CASKGSDGSQPQHF. As DNA, the CDR3 is TGTGCCAGCAAGGGTTCGGACGGCAGTCAGCCCCAGCATTTT.

This chain links TRBV12-3 or TRBV12-4 with TRBJ1-1, with TRBD1 identical over 11 bases. The CDR3 sequence is 14 residues long. V lost 6 bases to trimming and J lost 3 bases; unmatched junction nucleotides: 3. The CDR3 coding sequence is TGTGCCAGCAGCCCGGGACAGGGGGACACTGAAGCTTTCTTT. It is translated as CASSPGQGDTEAFF.

The gene calls are TRBV9 and TRBJ2-7; D is perhaps TRBD1 (6 bases). V was trimmed by 3 bases and J by 1 base, leaving 11 bases between them. Germline-derived CDR1 and CDR2 are SGDLS and YYNGEE. This CDR3 comprises 14 residues. The CDR3 reads CASSETGESYEQYF. Written as DNA, the CDR3 is TGTGCCAGCAGCGAGACAGGAGAGTCCTACGAGCAGTACTTC. Complete variable domain (other parts from reference TRBV9 and TRBJ2-7): DSGVTQTPKHLITATGQRVTLRCSPRSGDLSVYWYQQSLDQGLQFLIQYYNGEERAKGNILERFSAQQFPDLHSELNLSSLELGDSALYFCASSETGESYEQYFGPGTRLTVT.

J is TRBJ2-6 and V is TRBV19; TRBD1 aligns across 7 bases. Per germline, CDR1 LNHDA and CDR2 SQIVND (reference sequence). The junction had 6 bases not matched to a gene; V was cut back by 4 bases and J by 0 bases. CDR3 length: 17 residues. CDR3 region: CASSTRTGVSGANVLTF. In DNA form, the CDR3 reads TGTGCCAGTAGTACACGGACAGGAGTCTCTGGGGCCAACGTCCTGACTTTC.

This clonotype has only one observation. The chain links TRBV14 to TRBJ2-7; weak D call: TRBD1 (6 bases). CDR1 and CDR2 from the germline V gene are SGHDN and FVKESK. V lost 1 base and J lost 5, with 9 bases in between. The CDR3 length is 13 residues. The CDR3 DNA reads TGTGCCAGCAGCCAAGTAACAGGGAACGAGCAGTACTTC. It translates to CASSQVTGNEQYF.

V and J are TRBV19 and TRBJ2-5; D possibly corresponds to TRBD1 (5 bases). CDR1 LNHDA and CDR2 SQIVND come from the germline V gene (reference sequence). Trimming removed 6 bases from V and 2 bases from J, with 13 bases in between. This CDR3 comprises 14 residues. The CDR3 is CASSGDSRQETQYF. Here the CDR3 DNA reads TGTGCCAGTAGCGGCGACAGCCGGCAAGAGACCCAGTACTTC.

This sequence joins TRBV20-1 and TRBJ2-1; TRBD2 matches 10 bases. J was trimmed by 7 bases and V by 0 bases; bases with no gene match: 6. The length of the CDR3 is 15 residues. Germline loops: CDR1 DFQATT, CDR2 SNEGSKA (reference sequence). The CDR3 DNA is TGCAGTGCTAGAGACAGCGGGGGGGCTGGGAATGAGCAGTTCTTC. Its translation: CSARDSGGAGNEQFF.

This clonotype was recorded once. This chain uses TRBV20-1 with TRBJ2-7; no reliable D call. Between the trimmed V and J ends, which lost 6 bases and 1 base, there was a span of 19 bases. Germline V gene data show CDR1 as DFQATT and CDR2 as SNEGSKA (reference sequence). CDR3 length: 15 residues. The CDR3 here is CSATLGPRSSYEQYF. CDR3 nucleotide sequence: TGCAGTGCCACCCTTGGGCCTCGTTCTTCCTACGAGCAGTACTTC.

A note on this clonotype: A read error may produce the germline difference seen at one junction end. This sequence joins TRBV29-1 and TRBJ1-1; D is possibly TRBD1 (5 bases). The CDR3 loop spans 9 amino acids. Germline assignment: CDR1 SQVTM and CDR2 ANQGSEA. CDR3 loop: CGGGDETFF. As DNA, the CDR3 is TGCGGGGGGGGAGATGAAACTTTCTTT.